A single TCR beta chain is shown here with its context. Its antigen remains unknown. An end of the junction differs from the germline gene, which may be a read error. The data were taken from a study of glioma-infiltrating T cells. As for the study in general: WHO grade II oligodendrogliomas or astrocytomas, plus non-recurrent WHO grade IV glioblastomas, were sampled.

Notes on the study in general: Patients with low tissue-blood divergence carried a signature set of shared blood CDR3 motifs. Very few CDR3 sequences were shared between tissue and blood. Non-neoplastic patients had below-expected tissue-blood divergence, while all gliomas exceeded expectation.

Germline V gene lookup returns CDR1 MNHNS and CDR2 SASEGT. CDR3 length: 15 residues. Amplification of TCR alpha and beta CDR3 regions from RNA used iRepertoire nested multiplex PCR. MiXCR was run by TCRdb on the multiplex PCR reads, yielding one entry per CDR3 protein. The sample records a few hundred thousand distinct CDR3 sequences, roughly two fifths being singletons. This rearrangement joins TRBV6-1 to TRBJ1-1; 10 positions agree with TRBD1. Sequenced input: glioma tissue, nonneoplastic brain tissue, or PBMCs (not recorded which). This clonotype was sampled from a human donor with low-grade glioma or glioblastoma, undergoing nonglioma brain surgery, or in good health (not recorded which). The CDR3 region has the DNA TGTGCCAGCAGTGCTTCTCGGGACAGGGGTACCGAAGCTCTCTTT. It encodes CASSASRDRGTEALF.